These T cell receptor beta chains were read from a single sample in a study of T-cell reconstitution after alpha-beta-depleted transplantation in children. TCRdb analysed the PCR reads with MiXCR anew, one entry per CDR3 protein. Of hundreds of thousands of distinct CDR3 sequences in the sample, 10% to 15% were seen once. The sample in question was PBMCs, mostly from graft donor cells, obtained 360 days after TCRalphabeta/CD19-depleted stem cell transplant. The receptors derive from a male patient younger than 18 who had a stem cell transplant for acute myeloid leukemia, so the T cells may come from the graft donor. The CDR3 runs from the conserved cysteine through the conserved F or W. D genes are given only for firm matches. Not all rows give a size; the values are once, few, many and, for expanded clones, a class.

V	size	J	D	CDR3	DNA
TRBV5-1	many	TRBJ2-7	TRBD2	CASSAGLAGSYEQYF	TGCGCCAGCAGCGCTGGACTAGCGGGCTCCTACGAGCAGTACTTC
TRBV4-3	many	TRBJ2-7	.	CASSQGPYEQYF	TGTGCCAGCAGTCAGGGCCCATACGAGCAGTACTTC
TRBV28	many	TRBJ1-1	.	CASSLFLGGMNTEAFF	TGTGCCAGCAGTTTATTTCTGGGAGGGATGAACACTGAAGCTTTCTTT
TRBV6-2/TRBV6-3	.	TRBJ2-7	.	CASSYSGVEIEQYF	TGTGCCAGCAGTTACTCGGGCGTGGAGATCGAGCAGTACTTC
TRBV28	.	TRBJ2-5	TRBD2	CAIRAPAGWETQYF	TGTGCCATCCGAGCTCCAGCGGGATGGGAGACCCAGTACTTC
TRBV25-1	.	TRBJ2-5	.	CASRSQVGETQYF	TGTGCCAGCAGGTCTCAGGTGGGAGAGACCCAGTACTTC
TRBV29-1	once	TRBJ2-1	TRBD2	CSVSGRLVSYNGQFF	TGCAGCGTCAGCGGGAGGCTCGTATCCTACAATGGGCAGTTCTTC
TRBV12-3/TRBV12-4	.	TRBJ2-1	.	CASSLAHGINNEQFF	TGTGCCAGCAGTTTAGCGCACGGGATCAACAATGAGCAGTTCTTC
TRBV5-1	many	TRBJ2-5	TRBD2	CASSTGRGVFMETQYF	TGCGCCAGCAGCACCGGCCGGGGGGTTTTTATGGAGACCCAGTACTTC
TRBV5-1	many	TRBJ2-7	.	CASSFTDAYEQYF	TGCGCCAGCAGCTTTACGGATGCCTACGAGCAGTACTTC
TRBV6-2/TRBV6-3	few	TRBJ2-7	.	CASSRSRVGNYEQYF	TGTGCCAGCAGTAGATCGAGGGTCGGGAACTACGAGCAGTACTTC
TRBV7-2	many	TRBJ2-4	.	CASSLAVIKDIQYF	TGTGCCAGCAGCTTAGCGGTTATAAAAGACATTCAGTACTTC
TRBV29-1	few	TRBJ2-6	TRBD2	CSVEIGPGGPGANVLTF	TGCAGCGTTGAAATCGGGCCGGGGGGGCCCGGGGCCAACGTCCTGACTTTC